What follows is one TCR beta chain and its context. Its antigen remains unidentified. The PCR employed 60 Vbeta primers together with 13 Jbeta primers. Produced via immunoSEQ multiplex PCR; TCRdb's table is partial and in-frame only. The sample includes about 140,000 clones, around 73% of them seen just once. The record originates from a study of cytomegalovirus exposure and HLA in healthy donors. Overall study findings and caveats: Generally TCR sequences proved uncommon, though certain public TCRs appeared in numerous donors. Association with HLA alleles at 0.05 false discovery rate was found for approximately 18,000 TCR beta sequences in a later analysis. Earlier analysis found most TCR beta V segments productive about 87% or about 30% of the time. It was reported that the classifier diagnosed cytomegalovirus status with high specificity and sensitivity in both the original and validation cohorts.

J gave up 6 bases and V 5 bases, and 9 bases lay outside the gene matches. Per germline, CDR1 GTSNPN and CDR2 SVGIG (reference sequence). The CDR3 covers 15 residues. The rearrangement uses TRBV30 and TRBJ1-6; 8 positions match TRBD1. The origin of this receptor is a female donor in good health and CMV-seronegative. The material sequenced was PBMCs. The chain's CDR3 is CAWSGGGLSNSPLHF. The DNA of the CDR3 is TGTGCCTGGTCAGGGGGCGGTTTGAGTAATTCACCCCTCCACTTT.